The text below deals with one T cell receptor beta chain. A single record per CDR3 protein comes from TCRdb applying MiXCR to the 5' RACE reads. The top ten hold around 0.25% of the sample, which has around 1.7 million distinct CDR3 sequences, around 29% seen once. The entry originates in a study of identical twins. This TCR came from a newborn girl in good health. The sequencing sample was made of cord blood.

CDR3 nucleotides: TGTGCCAGCAGGTTAACCCCGGGACAGGGGGCAACAGATACGCAGTATTTT. It is translated as CASRLTPGQGATDTQYF. The V and J genes are TRBV7-8 and TRBJ2-3; TRBD1 agrees at 12 bases. CDR3 size: 17 residues. Germline V gene data show CDR1 as SGHVS and CDR2 as FQNEAQ. Trimming took 6 bases from V and 3 from J; bases not matched to a gene: 10.